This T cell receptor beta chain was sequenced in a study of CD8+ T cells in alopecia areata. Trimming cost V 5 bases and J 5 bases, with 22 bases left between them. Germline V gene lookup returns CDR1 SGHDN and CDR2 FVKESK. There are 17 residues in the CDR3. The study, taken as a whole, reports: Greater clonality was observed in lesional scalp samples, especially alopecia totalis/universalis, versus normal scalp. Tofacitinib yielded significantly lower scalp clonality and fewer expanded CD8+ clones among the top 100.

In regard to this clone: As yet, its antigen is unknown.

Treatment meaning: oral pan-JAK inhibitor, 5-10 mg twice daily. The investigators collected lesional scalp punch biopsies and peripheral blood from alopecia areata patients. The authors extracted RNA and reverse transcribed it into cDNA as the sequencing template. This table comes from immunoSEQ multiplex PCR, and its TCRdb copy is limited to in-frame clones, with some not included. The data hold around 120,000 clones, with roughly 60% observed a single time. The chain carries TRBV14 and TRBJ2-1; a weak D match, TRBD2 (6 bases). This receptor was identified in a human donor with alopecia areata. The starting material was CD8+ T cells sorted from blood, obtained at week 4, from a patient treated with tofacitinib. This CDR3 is CASSFREGGPGDNEQFF. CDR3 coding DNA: TGTGCCAGCAGCTTCCGGGAAGGTGGGCCGGGGGACAATGAGCAGTTCTTC. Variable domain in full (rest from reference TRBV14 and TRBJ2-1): EAGVTQFPSHSVIEKGQTVTLRCDPISGHDNLYWYRRVMGKEIKFLLHFVKESKQDESGMPNNRFLAERTGGTYSTLKVQPAELEDSGVYFCASSFREGGPGDNEQFFGPGTRLTVL.